This T cell receptor (beta chain) was captured by sequencing in a study of T cells in Graves' hyperthyroidism and ophthalmopathy. TCR beta CDR3 region amplification was performed from RNA transcripts. First-round RT-PCR of the TCR CDR3 relied on the HTBI primer set. TCRdb itself ran the multiplex PCR reads through MiXCR, one entry per CDR3 protein. This table holds tens of thousands of distinct CDR3 sequences, roughly half found once. This clonotype was recorded many times. Uncontrolled infection, other autoimmune disease, pregnancy or lactation led to exclusion. CDR3 size: 14 residues. In germline, CDR1 is SGDLS, CDR2 YYNGEE. The ends were cut back, 3 bases at V and 3 bases at J, with 9 bases in the middle.

The rearrangement links TRBV9 to TRBJ2-2, with D possibly matching TRBD1 (5 bases). Sequencing used blood. The receptor comes from a woman aged 40 to 49 with Graves' ophthalmopathy. As DNA, the CDR3 is TGTGCCAGCAGCGCCGGACACGACACCGGGGAGCTGTTTTTT. Protein sequence: CASSAGHDTGELFF.